This entry lists 3 T cell receptor beta chains sequenced from one sample in a study of blood T cell repertoires in COVID-19 (dated by TCRdb to 2020 to 2022). The receptor library was made with the immunoSEQ multiplex PCR assay. TCRdb provides this immuneACCESS table in a form limited to in-frame rearrangements. Some clones are lacking; in checked studies, under half of them reflect an unresolved V gene, and why the rest are absent is not known. Present in this sample are around 370,000 clones, nearly 90% of which were seen just once. The ten biggest clones cover 5% to 8.5% of the sample. The specimen was peripheral blood. Receptors originate from a man aged 18 to 35 with active or convalescent COVID-19.

CDR3 nucleotide sequence: TGTGCCAGCAGCTTAGGTAGGAGCACCTCCACAGATACGCAGTATTTT. Its translation: CASSLGRSTSTDTQYF. This chain links TRBV11-3 with TRBJ2-3, with no clear D. Per germline, CDR1 SGHNT and CDR2 YENEEA. Trimming stripped 1 base from V and 2 bases from J, with 13 bases between. This CDR3 contains 16 residues.

The rearrangement uses TRBV6-5 and TRBJ2-7; 13 bases match TRBD2. In germline, CDR1 is MNHEY, CDR2 SVGAGI. The CDR3 extends over 13 amino acids. J was trimmed by 3 bases and V by 8 bases; bases with no gene match: 1. The CDR3 sequence is CASRLAGGYEQYF. CDR3 bases: TGTGCCAGCCGACTAGCGGGAGGCTACGAGCAGTACTTC.

This chain links TRBV27 with TRBJ1-4; D is ambiguous. This CDR3 has 14 residues. CDR1 and CDR2 (germline): MNHEY, SMNVEV (reference sequence). The ends were cut back, 5 bases at V and 6 bases at J, with 13 bases in the middle. CDR3: CASSPEREDEKLFF. The CDR3 DNA reads as TGTGCCAGCAGTCCCGAACGGGAGGATGAAAAACTGTTTTTT.